The clone carrying this T cell receptor beta chain was found a few times. Its antigen is undetermined. This sample is part of a study of T cell repertoires in cytomegalovirus infection. Study at large: In public TCR beta signatures, there were indications of both CMV infection and matching HLA type.

Each CDR3 protein is one row after TCRdb ran MiXCR on the reads. This table holds approximately 340,000 distinct CDR3 sequences, 29% found once. The V segment lost 6 bases and the J segment 12 bases; nucleotides outside the gene matches: 5. This CDR3 has 12 residues. The sequencing used cultured PBMCs, collected from culture after CMV antigen stimulation. This TCR was recovered from a human donor in good health (CMV status not recorded). Some clones in this sample may be carry-over from other donors' samples. The gene calls are TRBV12-3 or TRBV12-4 and TRBJ1-5; TRBD1 matches at 10 bases. The CDR3, as DNA: TGTGCCAGCAGGGCCGGGACAGGGGTCCAGCATTTT. Translated: CASRAGTGVQHF.